This passage covers 13 T cell receptor beta chains from one sample sequenced in a study of regulatory T cells in long-lasting Graves disease. Arm-PCR of CDR3 regions and iRepertoire HTBI primers were the basis on which TCR beta libraries were built. TCRdb independently ran MiXCR on the multiplex PCR reads; one entry per CDR3 protein. The sample includes 500,000 or so distinct CDR3 sequences, around 15% of them seen just once. The time point: newly diagnosed GD, antithyroid drugs for less than 3 months. The TCR library was made from RNA that had been extracted from PBMCs in TRIzol. This sample also appeared in a second study, on T cells in Graves' hyperthyroidism and ophthalmopathy.

Sequencing used peripheral blood mononuclear cells (PBMCs), obtained at new diagnosis, from a patient treated with antithyroid drugs. The receptors were gathered from a woman aged 45-59 years with Graves disease.

This clonotype was counted many times. The rearrangement joins TRBV6-1 to TRBJ2-7; D may be TRBD1 (6 bases). The germline V and J ends were trimmed by 3 bases and 2 bases, with 11 bases remaining between them. The CDR3 covers 14 residues. CDR1 and CDR2 (germline): MNHNS, SASEGT. CDR3 bases: TGTGCCAGCAGTGACCGGGACACCACCTACGAGCAGTACTTC. Its translation: CASSDRDTTYEQYF.

This clonotype was recorded many times. The chain links TRBV2 to TRBJ2-2; the D is unclear. The CDR3 loop spans 16 amino acids. Germline lookup yields CDR1 SNHLY and CDR2 FYNNEI. Trimming left V 1 base short and J 0 bases short, with 9 bases between. The chain's CDR3 is CASSEELAANTGELFF. The CDR3 nucleotides read TGTGCCAGCAGTGAAGAGTTGGCGGCGAACACCGGGGAGCTGTTTTTT.

This chain connects TRBV6-2 or TRBV6-3 to TRBJ2-1; 10 nucleotides align to TRBD2. The germline V gene encodes CDR1 MNHEY and CDR2 SVGEGT. The CDR3 consists of 16 residues. V was pared by 5 bases and J by 6 bases, with 10 bases of the junction left unmatched. This CDR3 reads CASSDISSGSINEQFF. DNA of the CDR3: TGTGCCAGCAGTGACATATCTAGCGGGAGTATCAATGAGCAGTTCTTC.

In its sample, this clonotype was seen a few times. This chain joins TRBV5-1 and TRBJ2-7, with 8 bases aligning to TRBD1. Germline-derived CDR1 and CDR2 are SGHRS and YFSETQ. V shed 1 base and J 0 bases; nucleotides not matched to a gene: 3. The CDR3 has 15 residues. In nucleotides, the CDR3 is TGCGCCAGCAGCTTGAGGACAGGGATCTCCTACGAGCAGTACTTC. Its protein product is CASSLRTGISYEQYF.

This clonotype was counted only a few times. The chain has TRBV10-3 and TRBJ2-2; D is possibly TRBD1 (6 bases). CDR1 is ENHRY and CDR2 is SYGVKD in the germline V gene. The CDR3 is 17 residues long. Trimming stripped 4 bases from V and 1 base from J, with 16 bases between. CDR3 DNA: TGTGCCATCAGTGTAAGGGCAGGGGTGGGGAACACCGGGGAGCTGTTTTTT. It encodes CAISVRAGVGNTGELFF.

Worth noting for this clonotype: This could be a read error, since a much larger clone is one nucleotide away. This rearrangement joins TRBV18 to TRBJ2-1, with a possible D match to TRBD2 (5 bases). CDR1 KGHSH and CDR2 LQKENI come from the germline V gene. This CDR3 contains 16 residues. The CDR3 DNA is TGTGCCAGCTCACCAGCTTCGCGGGCTACCTACAATGAGCAGCTCTTC. It translates to CASSPASRATYNEQLF.

This clonotype was recorded many times. The V call is TRBV3-1, the J call TRBJ2-3; TRBD2 matches at 14 bases. This CDR3 has 19 residues. Losses at the gene ends were 3 bases for V and 1 base for J; bases not matched to a gene: 9. Per the germline V gene, CDR1 is LGHDT and CDR2 is YNNKEL (reference sequence). CDR3 DNA: TGTGCCAGCAGCCACGGGACTAGCGGGAGTAGGAGTGGCACAGATACGCAGTATTTT. Its translation: CASSHGTSGSRSGTDTQYF.

The genes are TRBV6-6 and TRBJ2-3, with 8 nucleotides matching TRBD1. The DNA matches TRBJ2-5 better at its end, which makes the J call doubtful. CDR3 length: 16 amino acids. Germline V gives CDR1 MNHNY, CDR2 SVGAGI (reference sequence). CDR3 residues: CASSYSRQGWLETQYF. CDR3 coding DNA: TGTGCCAGCAGTTACTCGCGACAGGGGTGGTTAGAGACCCAGTACTTC.

This clonotype has a count of ten or more. J is TRBJ2-1 and V is TRBV20-1; 8 bases are shared with TRBD1. The germline CDR1 and CDR2 sequences are DFQATT and SNEGSKA (reference sequence). Trimming cost V 6 bases and J 7 bases; bases outside gene matches: 8. The CDR3 extends over 13 amino acids. CDR3 in amino acids: CSAAWTGPNEQFF. CDR3 coding DNA: TGCAGTGCCGCCTGGACAGGGCCGAATGAGCAGTTCTTC.

There are many counts of this clonotype. The rearrangement links TRBV10-3 to TRBJ2-1, with TRBD2 identical over 8 bases. CDR1 is ENHRY, CDR2 SYGVKD, per germline. Trimming took 6 bases from V and 4 from J; bases not matched to a gene: 8. CDR3 length equals 15 residues. For the CDR3, the DNA is TGTGCCATCAGCCCCTCGCGGGGGGAATACAATGAGCAGTTCTTC. Amino acids: CAISPSRGEYNEQFF.

The table lists this clonotype with a few counts. The V call is TRBV18, the J call TRBJ2-5; the D gene is possibly TRBD2 (6 bases). This CDR3 region has 15 residues. Per germline, CDR1 KGHSH and CDR2 LQKENI. V was trimmed by 5 bases and J by 3 bases, leaving 16 bases between them. This CDR3 reads CASSKSLGGKETQYF. In DNA, the CDR3 is TGTGCCAGCTCAAAATCACTAGGAGGGAAAGAGACCCAGTACTTC.

This clonotype has only a few counts. The chain joins TRBV7-2 to TRBJ1-2; 7 nucleotides agree with TRBD1. J gave up 4 bases and V 1 base, and 6 bases lay outside the gene matches. Germline-derived CDR1 and CDR2 are SGHTA and FQGNSA. This CDR3 spans 15 amino acids. The CDR3 DNA sequence: TGTGCCAGCAGCTTAGACGAGGGGGCGAGCTATGGCTACACCTTC. Its translation: CASSLDEGASYGYTF.

The rearrangement uses TRBV6-2 or TRBV6-3 and TRBJ2-1; weak D call: TRBD2 (6 bases). The V gene's germline CDR1 is MNHEY and CDR2 SVGEGT. This CDR3 has 17 amino acids. V shed 6 bases and J shed 1 base, with 19 bases lying between them. The CDR3 nucleotides are TGTGCCAGCAGACGACTTACCGGGACTGGGTCCTACAATGAGCAGTTCTTC. It is translated as CASRRLTGTGSYNEQFF.